What follows are 23 T cell receptor beta chains derived from one specimen sequenced in a study of blood T cell repertoires in COVID-19. Profiling relied on immunoSEQ multiplex PCR, and the TCRdb table lists in-frame clones only, not all of them. The sample contains roughly 50,000 clones, more than 85% of which appear only once. The sample consisted of peripheral blood. These receptor sequences come from a man aged 45-65 years with active COVID-19.

Remarks on this clone: Different DNA sequences within this sample yield the same CDR3. The CDR3 region is CASSLGTGPLYGYTF. In DNA, the CDR3 is TGTGCCAGCAGCTTAGGAACAGGACCATTATATGGCTACACCTTC. The rearrangement links TRBV7-9 to TRBJ1-2, with a weak D call TRBD1 (5 bases). The V gene's germline CDR1 is SEHNR and CDR2 FQNEAQ (reference sequence). The V gene lost 1 base and the J gene lost 5 bases, with 14 bases spanning the gap. The CDR3 loop spans 15 amino acids.

The chain couples TRBV19 to TRBJ2-2, with TRBD1 matching 7 bases. The J segment lost 4 bases and the V segment lost 4 bases, leaving 6 bases of the junction unmatched. This CDR3 spans 15 amino acids. CDR1 and CDR2 (germline): LNHDA, SQIVND (reference sequence). CDR3 in amino acids: CASSTRDSLTGELFF. The CDR3 DNA reads TGTGCCAGTAGTACCCGGGACAGCCTCACCGGGGAGCTGTTTTTT.

J is TRBJ1-1 and V is TRBV11-2; D unclear. The CDR3 runs 14 residues. Germline CDR1 and CDR2: SGHAT and FQNNGV. V was cut by 0 bases and J by 2 bases, with 7 bases left in between. As DNA, the CDR3 is TGTGCCAGCAGCTTAGATCCATTCAACACTGAAGCTTTCTTT. It is translated as CASSLDPFNTEAFF. Combining the CDR3 with reference TRBV11-2 and TRBJ1-1 gives the whole variable domain EAGVAQSPRYKIIEKRQSVAFWCNPISGHATLYWYQQILGQGPKLLIQFQNNGVVDDSQLPKDRFSAERLKGVDSTLKIQPAKLEDSAVYLCASSLDPFNTEAFFGQGTRLTVV.

The chain uses TRBV15 and TRBJ2-1; TRBD2 agrees at 11 bases. The germline V gene has CDR1 LNHNV and CDR2 YYDKDF (reference sequence). The CDR3 runs to 17 residues. V was clipped by 6 bases and J by 5 bases; unmatched bases: 12. Written as DNA, the CDR3 is TGTGCCACCAGTCACGAATCGACTAGCGGGACAGACAATGAGCAGTTCTTC. Its translation is CATSHESTSGTDNEQFF.

The chain links TRBV15 to TRBJ2-5; no clear D. Trimming stripped 5 bases from V and 5 bases from J, with 21 bases between. Germline CDR1 reads LNHNV; CDR2 reads YYDKDF (reference sequence). The CDR3 runs to 16 residues. In DNA, the CDR3 is TGTGCCACCAGCTCGAGGAAGGAGTACATTTTGGAGACCCAGTACTTC. Encoded protein: CATSSRKEYILETQYF.

The rearrangement uses TRBV7-2 and TRBJ1-1, with D maybe TRBD1 (5 bases). This CDR3 comprises 13 residues. V dropped 6 bases and J dropped 0 bases, with 8 bases sitting between them. Germline values: CDR1 SGHTA, CDR2 FQGNSA. The CDR3 bases are TGTGCCAGCAGAGAGGACATGAACACTGAAGCTTTCTTT. Translated, it gives CASREDMNTEAFF.

The V call is TRBV30, the J call TRBJ1-2; weak D call: TRBD1 (6 bases). Germline assignment: CDR1 GTSNPN and CDR2 SVGIG (reference sequence). Deletions cut 2 bases from V and 3 bases from J, with 22 bases between. The CDR3 totals 17 residues. For the CDR3, the DNA is TGTGCCTGGAGTTTAAAAACCCTCCGGGACACGGACTATGGCTACACCTTC. Protein sequence: CAWSLKTLRDTDYGYTF. The variable domain in full, with the rest retrieved from reference TRBV30 and TRBJ1-2, is SQTIHQWPATLVQPVGSPLSLECTVEGTSNPNLYWYRQAAGRGLQLLFYSVGIGQISSEVPQNLSASRPQDRQFILSSKKLLLSDSGFYLCAWSLKTLRDTDYGYTFGSGTRLTVV.

This rearrangement joins TRBV7-9 to TRBJ1-2; tentatively, D is TRBD1 (5 bases). CDR3 length: 13 amino acids. Trimming removed 2 bases from V and 8 bases from J, with 12 bases in between. Germline assignment: CDR1 SEHNR and CDR2 FQNEAQ (reference sequence). The CDR3 sequence is CASSLQGPGGYTF. DNA for the CDR3: TGTGCCAGCAGCTTACAGGGTCCAGGCGGCTACACCTTC.

The V gene is TRBV11-2, the J gene TRBJ2-1; D perhaps matches TRBD2 (6 bases). Trimming removed 3 bases from V and 2 bases from J, with 17 bases in between. From germline, CDR1 is SGHAT and CDR2 FQNNGV. The CDR3 consists of 17 residues. CDR3: CASSLILYGGTYNEQFF. The CDR3 coding sequence is TGTGCCAGCAGCTTGATTCTTTACGGCGGGACCTACAATGAGCAGTTCTTC.

The chain carries TRBV18 and TRBJ2-2; 14 bases line up with TRBD2. V gave up 5 bases and J gave up 13 bases; unmatched junction bases: 6. The CDR3 runs 14 residues. Germline CDR1 reads KGHSH; CDR2 reads LQKENI. CDR3 protein: CASSERLAGGLLFF. The CDR3 region has the DNA TGTGCCAGCTCAGAACGACTAGCGGGAGGGTTGCTGTTTTTT.

This chain connects TRBV28 to TRBJ1-2, with 9 bases identical to TRBD1. The V and J ends lost 6 bases and 2 bases, in that order; junction bases with no gene match: 4. The germline CDR1 and CDR2 sequences are MDHEN and SYDVKM. The CDR3 is 14 amino acids. Written as DNA, the CDR3 is TGTGCCAGCAGATCCGGGACAGGGAACTATGGCTACACCTTC. It yields the protein CASRSGTGNYGYTF.

This sequence joins TRBV28 and TRBJ2-3, with D uncertain. The CDR3 is 12 residues long. Trimming removed 7 bases at V and 0 bases at J, with 5 bases between. Germline V gene data show CDR1 as MDHEN and CDR2 as SYDVKM. The CDR3 sequence: CASTLSTDTQYF. CDR3 bases: TGTGCCAGCACCCTAAGCACAGATACGCAGTATTTT.

This clone was seen a few times. The V and J genes are TRBV4-1 and TRBJ1-1; no clear D. The CDR3 loop spans 15 amino acids. Trimming took off 2 bases at V and 5 bases at J, with 15 bases between the two ends. Germline V CDR1 and CDR2: MGHRA, YSYEKL. The CDR3 region is CASSQNPREQTEAFF. CDR3 DNA: TGCGCCAGCAGCCAAAACCCCCGGGAGCAAACTGAAGCTTTCTTT.

The chain joins TRBV18 to TRBJ1-6; 7 bases are a match to TRBD1. The length of the CDR3 is 16 residues. CDR1 KGHSH and CDR2 LQKENI come from the germline V gene. V lost 4 bases, J lost 6 bases, and 9 bases stayed unmatched. CDR3: CASSLQGDRSNSPLHF. Written as DNA, the CDR3 is TGTGCCAGCTCACTCCAAGGGGACAGAAGTAATTCACCCCTCCACTTT.

The chain couples TRBV6-5 to TRBJ2-2; TRBD2 agrees at 8 bases. V lost 10 bases, J lost 0 bases, and 7 bases stayed unmatched. This CDR3 has 15 amino acids. Germline V gene data show CDR1 as MNHEY and CDR2 as SVGAGI. CDR3 region: CATRLARPNTGELFF. The CDR3 region has the DNA TGTGCCACCAGACTAGCGCGACCGAACACCGGGGAGCTGTTTTTT.

This clone showed up just a few times. The chain couples TRBV4-1 to TRBJ2-1; 12 bases are shared with TRBD2. The CDR3 runs 16 residues. Germline V gene lookup returns CDR1 MGHRA and CDR2 YSYEKL. V lost 1 base and J lost 4; bases outside the gene matches: 2. CDR3: CASSQGTSGVYNEQFF. The CDR3 DNA reads as TGCGCCAGCAGCCAAGGGACTAGCGGGGTTTACAATGAGCAGTTCTTC.

The table lists this clone with a count of one. V gene TRBV11-1 combines with J gene TRBJ2-6, with D unresolved. Germline V gives CDR1 SGHAT, CDR2 FQDESV (reference sequence). Trimming removed 4 bases from V and 0 bases from J, with 7 bases in between. The CDR3 length is 15 residues. The CDR3 nucleotides read TGTGCCAGCAGCTCAACAGACTCTGGGGCCAACGTCCTGACTTTC. Its translation is CASSSTDSGANVLTF.

The chain links TRBV30 to TRBJ1-2, with D unclear. The germline CDR1 and CDR2 sequences are GTSNPN and SVGIG (reference sequence). The V and J ends lost 5 bases and 2 bases respectively, with 9 bases between them. The CDR3 spans 12 residues. This chain's CDR3 is CAWQQSNYGYTF. The CDR3 region has the DNA TGTGCCTGGCAACAGAGCAACTATGGCTACACCTTC.

Here the CDR3 DNA reads TGTGCCACCAGCAGACCCCCGGGGGGTCTGGAGCCCCAGCATTTT. Translating gives CATSRPPGGLEPQHF. The gene calls are TRBV15 and TRBJ1-5, with D possibly matching TRBD1 (5 bases). CDR1 and CDR2 from the germline V gene are LNHNV and YYDKDF (reference sequence). CDR3 length: 15 amino acids. V was shortened by 2 bases and J by 8 bases, with 16 bases between the two germline ends.

As regards this clone: Sequence at one end of the junction differs from germline and may be a read error. This sequence joins TRBV10-1 and TRBJ2-7; 7 bases line up with TRBD1. Looked up from germline, CDR1 is WNHNN and CDR2 is SYGVQD (reference sequence). CDR3 length: 14 residues. As DNA, the CDR3 is TGCGCCAGCAGTGAGTCAGGGGGCTCCCACGAGCAGTACTTC. Encoded protein: CASSESGGSHEQYF.

The chain carries TRBV28 and TRBJ2-7; no reliable D call. Trimming cost V 2 bases and J 2 bases, with 7 bases left between them. CDR3 length equals 13 residues. Germline V gene lookup returns CDR1 MDHEN and CDR2 SYDVKM. This chain's CDR3 is CASSLTTTYEQYF. In DNA, the CDR3 is TGTGCCAGCAGTTTAACCACTACCTACGAGCAGTACTTC.

The rearrangement joins TRBV6-2 or TRBV6-3 to TRBJ2-1, with TRBD2 identical over 11 bases. After removal of 6 bases from V and 3 bases from J, the junction contained 4 bases not matched to a gene. Per germline, CDR1 MNHEY and CDR2 SVGEGT. CDR3 length: 15 residues. This CDR3 is CASSLGLADYNEQFF. The CDR3 DNA reads as TGTGCCAGCAGCTTGGGACTAGCGGACTACAATGAGCAGTTCTTC.

The chain couples TRBV6-2 or TRBV6-3 to TRBJ1-5; TRBD1 might be the D (5 bases). Deletions cut 2 bases from V and 4 bases from J, with 6 bases between. Germline V gene data show CDR1 as MNHEY and CDR2 as SVGEGT. This CDR3 is built from 13 residues. In nucleotides, the CDR3 is TGTGCCAGCAGTTACAGGGGTAATCAGCCCCAGCATTTT. Translated, it gives CASSYRGNQPQHF.